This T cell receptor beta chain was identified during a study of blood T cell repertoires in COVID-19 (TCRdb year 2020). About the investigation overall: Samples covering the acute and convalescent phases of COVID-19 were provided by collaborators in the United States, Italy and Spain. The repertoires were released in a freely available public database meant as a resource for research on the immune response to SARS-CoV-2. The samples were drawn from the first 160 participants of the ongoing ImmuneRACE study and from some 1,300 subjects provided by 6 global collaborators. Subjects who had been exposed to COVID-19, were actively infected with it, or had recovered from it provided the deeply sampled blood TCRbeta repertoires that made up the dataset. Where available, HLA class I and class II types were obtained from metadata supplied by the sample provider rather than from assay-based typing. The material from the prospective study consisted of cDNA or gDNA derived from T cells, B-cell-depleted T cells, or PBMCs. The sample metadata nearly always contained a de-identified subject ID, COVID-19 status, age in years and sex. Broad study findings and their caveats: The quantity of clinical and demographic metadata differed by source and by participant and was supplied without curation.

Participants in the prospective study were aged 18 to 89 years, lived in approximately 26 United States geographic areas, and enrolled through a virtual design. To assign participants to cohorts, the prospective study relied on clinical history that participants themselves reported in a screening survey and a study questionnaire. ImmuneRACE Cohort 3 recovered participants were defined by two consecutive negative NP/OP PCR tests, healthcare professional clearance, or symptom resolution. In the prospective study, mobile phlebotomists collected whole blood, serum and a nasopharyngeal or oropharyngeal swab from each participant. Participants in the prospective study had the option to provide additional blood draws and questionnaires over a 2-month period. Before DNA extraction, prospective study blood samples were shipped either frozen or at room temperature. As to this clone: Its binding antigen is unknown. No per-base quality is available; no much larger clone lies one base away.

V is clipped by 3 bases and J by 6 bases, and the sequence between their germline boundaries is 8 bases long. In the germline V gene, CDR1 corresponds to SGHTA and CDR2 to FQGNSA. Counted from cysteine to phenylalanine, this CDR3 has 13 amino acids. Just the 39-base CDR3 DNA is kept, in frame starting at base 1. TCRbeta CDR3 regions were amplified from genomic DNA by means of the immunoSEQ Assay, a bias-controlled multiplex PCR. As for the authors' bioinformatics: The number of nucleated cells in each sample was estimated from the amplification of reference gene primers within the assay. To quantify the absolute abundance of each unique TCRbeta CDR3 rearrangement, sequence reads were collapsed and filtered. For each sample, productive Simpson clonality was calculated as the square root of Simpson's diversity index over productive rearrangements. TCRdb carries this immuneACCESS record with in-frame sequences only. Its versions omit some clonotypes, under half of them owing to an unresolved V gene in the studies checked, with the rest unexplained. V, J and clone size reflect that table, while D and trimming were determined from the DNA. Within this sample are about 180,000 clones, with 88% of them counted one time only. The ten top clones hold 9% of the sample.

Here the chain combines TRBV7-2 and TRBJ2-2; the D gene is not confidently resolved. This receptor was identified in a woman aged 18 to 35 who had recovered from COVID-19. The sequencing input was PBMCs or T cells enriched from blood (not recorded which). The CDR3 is CASSFVESGELFF. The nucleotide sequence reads TGTGCCAGCAGCTTCGTCGAGTCCGGGGAGCTGTTTTTT. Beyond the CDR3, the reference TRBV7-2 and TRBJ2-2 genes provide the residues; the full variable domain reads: GAGVSQSPSNKVTEKGKDVELRCDPISGHTALYWYRQSLGQGLEFLIYFQGNSAPDKSGLPSDRFSAERTGGSVSTLTIQRTQQEDSAVYLCASSFVESGELFFGEGSRLTVL.